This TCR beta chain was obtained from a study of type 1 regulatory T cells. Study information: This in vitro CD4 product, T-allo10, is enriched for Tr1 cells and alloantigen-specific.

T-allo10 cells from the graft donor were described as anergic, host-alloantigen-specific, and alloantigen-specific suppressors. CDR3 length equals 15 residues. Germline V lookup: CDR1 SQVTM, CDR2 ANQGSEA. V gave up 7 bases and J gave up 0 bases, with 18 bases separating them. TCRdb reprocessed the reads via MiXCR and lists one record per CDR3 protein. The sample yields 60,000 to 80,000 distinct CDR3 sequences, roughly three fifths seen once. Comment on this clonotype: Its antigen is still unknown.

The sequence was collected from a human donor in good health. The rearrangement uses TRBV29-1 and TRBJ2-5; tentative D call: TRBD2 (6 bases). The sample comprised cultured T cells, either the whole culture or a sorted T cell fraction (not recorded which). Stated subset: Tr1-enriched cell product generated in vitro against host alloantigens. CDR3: CSAHGEGGNQETQYF. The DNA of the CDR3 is TGCAGCGCCCATGGTGAGGGCGGGAACCAAGAGACCCAGTACTTC. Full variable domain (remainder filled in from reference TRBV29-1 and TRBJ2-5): SAVISQKPSRDICQRGTSLTIQCQVDSQVTMMFWYRQQPGQSLTLIATANQGSEATYESGFVIDKFPISRPNLTFSTLTVSNMSPEDSSIYLCSAHGEGGNQETQYFGPGTRLLVL.